The clone carrying this T cell receptor beta chain has just a few counts. Its antigen remains unknown. With 1 base removed from V and 4 bases from J, the gap between germline ends came to 5 bases. This CDR3 region has 12 residues. Germline loops: CDR1 LGHDT, CDR2 YNNKEL (reference sequence). These data come from a study of early T cells in non-severe SARS-CoV-2 infection. For the study at large: It was bulk RNA from unsorted whole blood that was sequenced, and the chains were unpaired. Study-wide points: VDJdb matching, biased toward anti-spike CD8 responses, missed private and CD4 specificities.

Using its own MiXCR run on the 5' RACE reads, TCRdb lists one record per CDR3 protein. This table holds more than 90,000 distinct CDR3 sequences, 13% found once. J is TRBJ2-7 and V is TRBV3-1, with D perhaps TRBD2 (5 bases). The source of this sequence is an adult who was a healthcare worker with PCR-confirmed SARS-CoV-2 infection or an uninfected control (not recorded which). The specimen sequenced was whole blood. CDR3 nucleotide sequence: TGTGCCAGCAGCCAAGGGAGGTACGAGCAGTACTTC. Amino acid sequence: CASSQGRYEQYF.